Below are 20 T cell receptor beta chains sequenced from a single sample in a study of blood T cell repertoires in COVID-19. TCRdb's table, derived via immunoSEQ multiplex PCR, lists solely in-frame clones and lacks some. The table shows about 58,000 clones, with approximately 83% occurring only once. The sequencing sample was made of peripheral blood. These receptors came from an elderly man with COVID-19, enrolled during active disease.

The chain has TRBV9 and TRBJ2-7, with 11 bases matching TRBD2. J gave up 0 bases and V 3 bases, and 8 bases lay outside the gene matches. The germline V gene encodes CDR1 SGDLS and CDR2 YYNGEE. The CDR3 loop spans 17 amino acids. The CDR3 sequence: CASSARLAGPDSYEQYF. CDR3 nucleotides: TGTGCCAGCAGCGCCAGACTAGCGGGACCAGACTCCTACGAGCAGTACTTC.

The genes are TRBV11-3 and TRBJ2-7; TRBD1 aligns across 7 bases. V dropped 2 bases and J dropped 4; count of bases not matched to a gene: 2. CDR3 length equals 13 residues. Looked up from germline, CDR1 is SGHNT and CDR2 is YENEEA. This CDR3 reads CASSLRTGYEQYF. For the CDR3, the DNA is TGTGCCAGCAGCTTAAGGACAGGATACGAGCAGTACTTC.

The CDR3, as DNA: TGTGCCACCAGTGGGCCTGGGGCCAACGTCCTGACTTTC. Amino acids: CATSGPGANVLTF. J is TRBJ2-6 and V is TRBV24-1; D is undetermined. This CDR3 is 13 amino acids long. The germline V and J ends were trimmed by 5 bases and 2 bases, with 3 bases remaining between them. Per the germline V gene, CDR1 is KGHDR and CDR2 is SFDVKD.

This chain links TRBV7-7 with TRBJ2-5; 8 nucleotides agree with TRBD1. V shed 2 bases, J shed 3 bases, and the junction held 8 bases outside the gene matches. The CDR3 covers 16 residues. Germline V gene data show CDR1 as SSHAT and CDR2 as FNYEAQ (reference sequence). CDR3 sequence: CASSLWAGGGKETQYF. The CDR3 region has the DNA TGTGCCAGCAGCTTATGGGCAGGGGGCGGAAAAGAGACCCAGTACTTC.

V gene TRBV5-1 combines with J gene TRBJ2-3, with D unresolved. Trimming removed 0 bases from V and 2 bases from J, with 7 bases in between. Per germline, CDR1 SGHRS and CDR2 YFSETQ. The CDR3 covers 14 residues. The CDR3 DNA sequence: TGCGCCAGCAGCTTGGCCGACTCCACAGATACGCAGTATTTT. This codes for CASSLADSTDTQYF.

This chain uses TRBV6-5 with TRBJ2-2; TRBD1 is a possible D gene (5 bases). This CDR3 contains 15 residues. Trimming removed 4 bases from V and 3 bases from J, with 12 bases in between. From germline, CDR1 is MNHEY and CDR2 SVGAGI. The CDR3 sequence is CASSSVDSYTGELFF. The CDR3 coding sequence is TGTGCCAGCAGTTCGGTAGACAGTTACACCGGGGAGCTGTTTTTT.

The chain has TRBV3-1 (or the pseudogene TRBV3-2) and TRBJ2-5; 8 nucleotides agree with TRBD2. Germline CDR1 reads LGHDT; CDR2 reads YNNKEL (reference sequence). V dropped 5 bases and J dropped 4; count of bases not matched to a gene: 9. CDR3 size: 15 residues. The CDR3 nucleotides read TGTGCCAGCAGCACCCAAGCGGGAGTGGGAGAGACCCAGTACTTC. It yields the protein CASSTQAGVGETQYF.

The chain joins TRBV7-3 to TRBJ2-5; D is perhaps TRBD2 (6 bases). V was clipped by 1 base and J by 4 bases, with 10 bases between them. The CDR3 is 14 amino acids. Germline V CDR1 and CDR2: SGHTA, FQGTGA. The chain's CDR3 is CASSLRGDLETQYF. Written as DNA, the CDR3 is TGTGCCAGCAGCTTAAGGGGGGACCTAGAGACCCAGTACTTC.

The rearrangement joins TRBV3-1 (or the pseudogene TRBV3-2) to TRBJ2-7; D remains unclear. The CDR3 has 14 amino acids. V shed 0 bases and J shed 6 bases, with 12 bases lying between them. Germline CDR1 is LGHDT and CDR2 is YNNKEL (reference sequence). CDR3 in amino acids: CASSQDSNGGEQYV. The CDR3 DNA follows: TGTGCCAGCAGCCAAGATTCAAACGGCGGCGAGCAGTACGTC.

This clone was recorded only once. This sequence joins TRBV11-3 and TRBJ2-1, with 14 bases identical to TRBD2. CDR1 SGHNT and CDR2 YENEEA come from the germline V gene. V lost 5 bases and J lost 5; bases outside the gene matches: 8. The CDR3 covers 17 residues. For the CDR3, the DNA is TGTGCCAGCAGCCCAATAGGACTAGCGGGAGGTAACAATGAGCAGTTCTTC. Encoded protein: CASSPIGLAGGNNEQFF.

The chain has TRBV28 and TRBJ1-2; perhaps TRBD1 as D (6 bases). This CDR3 comprises 17 residues. CDR1 and CDR2 from the germline V gene are MDHEN and SYDVKM. The germline V and J ends were trimmed by 7 bases and 4 bases, with 25 bases remaining between them. CDR3 loop: CASNTPGGTGPFYGYTF. In DNA, the CDR3 is TGTGCCAGCAACACCCCGGGCGGTACAGGGCCTTTCTATGGCTACACCTTC.

The chain couples TRBV7-2 to TRBJ1-1, with D maybe TRBD1 (6 bases). Germline assignment: CDR1 SGHTA and CDR2 FQGNSA. The CDR3 runs to 15 residues. Deletions cut 1 base from V and 2 bases from J, with 11 bases between. The CDR3 DNA follows: TGTGCCAGCAGCTTAGATGGACAGCCTAACACTGAAGCTTTCTTT. This sequence encodes CASSLDGQPNTEAFF.

This clone was counted only a few times. This chain joins TRBV5-1 and TRBJ1-2; 10 nucleotides match TRBD1. J was trimmed by 8 bases and V by 3 bases; bases with no gene match: 10. CDR3 length: 15 amino acids. Germline V gives CDR1 SGHRS, CDR2 YFSETQ. DNA of the CDR3: TGCGCCAGCAGCTCCACCCCGGGACAGGGGAGCGGCTACACCTTC. It encodes CASSSTPGQGSGYTF.

Only a few counts were recorded for this clone. The chain uses TRBV12-3 or TRBV12-4 and TRBJ1-1; no clear D gene. The V and J ends lost 8 bases and 5 bases respectively, with 9 bases between them. This CDR3 region has 11 residues. DNA of the CDR3: TGTGCCAGCGGACTCACTACTGAAGCTTTCTTT. Its protein is CASGLTTEAFF.

V usage is TRBV4-3 and J usage is TRBJ1-2, with TRBD1 as a possible D gene (6 bases). Trimming shortened V by 0 bases and J by 0 bases, and 14 bases separated the two germline ends. Germline V CDR1 and CDR2: LGHNA, YSLEER. The CDR3 length is 17 residues. CDR3 coding DNA: TGCGCCAGCAGCCAAGAATTTCGGGACACTACTAACTATGGCTACACCTTC. Protein: CASSQEFRDTTNYGYTF.

The genes are TRBV24-1 and TRBJ2-5; 9 bases align to TRBD2. This CDR3 is 15 amino acids long. CDR1 KGHDR and CDR2 SFDVKD come from the germline V gene. Germline trimming cut 2 bases from V and 3 bases from J; bases unmatched to any gene: 3. Here the CDR3 reads CATSDSASGEETQYF. Written as DNA, the CDR3 is TGTGCCACCAGTGATTCGGCTAGCGGGGAAGAGACCCAGTACTTC.

This clone was recorded only once. The chain carries TRBV5-6 and TRBJ1-1; 8 bases agree with TRBD1. Trimming cost V 0 bases and J 7 bases; bases outside gene matches: 11. The CDR3 is made up of 16 amino acids. The germline V gene encodes CDR1 SGHDT and CDR2 YYEEEE. The CDR3 reads CASSLGSGTGRREAFF. CDR3 sequence (DNA): TGTGCCAGCAGCTTGGGTTCCGGGACAGGTCGTCGTGAAGCTTTCTTT.

The V call is TRBV7-2, the J call TRBJ1-2; maybe TRBD1 (6 bases). The CDR3 sequence is 16 residues long. V lost 1 base to trimming and J lost 0 bases, with 12 bases between them. Germline CDR1 reads SGHTA; CDR2 reads FQGNSA. Written as DNA, the CDR3 is TGTGCCAGCAGCTTAGTTGAGGGGGGGTCTAACTATGGCTACACCTTC. Its protein product is CASSLVEGGSNYGYTF. Using reference TRBV7-2 and TRBJ1-2 for the parts outside the CDR3, the full variable domain is GAGVSQSPSNKVTEKGKDVELRCDPISGHTALYWYRQSLGQGLEFLIYFQGNSAPDKSGLPSDRFSAERTGGSVSTLTIQRTQQEDSAVYLCASSLVEGGSNYGYTFGSGTRLTVV.

This rearrangement joins TRBV7-2 to TRBJ1-5; 8 bases fit TRBD1. The germline V gene encodes CDR1 SGHTA and CDR2 FQGNSA. V dropped 1 base and J dropped 1; count of bases not matched to a gene: 3. The length of the CDR3 is 16 residues. This chain's CDR3 is CASSLGQGMSNQPQHF. The CDR3, as DNA: TGTGCCAGCAGCTTAGGACAGGGGATGAGCAATCAGCCCCAGCATTTT.

This rearrangement joins TRBV2 to TRBJ2-4; D unclear. V lost 2 bases and J lost 11, with 13 bases in between. The CDR3 extends over 13 amino acids. Germline assignment: CDR1 SNHLY and CDR2 FYNNEI. CDR3 sequence: CASSERPQVVQYF. The DNA for the CDR3 is TGTGCCAGCAGTGAACGACCGCAGGTTGTTCAGTACTTC.